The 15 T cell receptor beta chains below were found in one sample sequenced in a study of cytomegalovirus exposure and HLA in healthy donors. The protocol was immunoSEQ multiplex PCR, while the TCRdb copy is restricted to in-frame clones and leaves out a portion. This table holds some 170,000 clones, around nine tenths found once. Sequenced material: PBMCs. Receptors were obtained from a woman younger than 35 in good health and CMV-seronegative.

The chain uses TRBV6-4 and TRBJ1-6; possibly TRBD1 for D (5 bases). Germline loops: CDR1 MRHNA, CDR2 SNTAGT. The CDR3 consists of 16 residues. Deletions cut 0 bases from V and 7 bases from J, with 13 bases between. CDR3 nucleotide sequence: TGTGCCAGCAGTGACTCTTCCGGCGGGGCAAATTCACCCCTCCACTTT. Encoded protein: CASSDSSGGANSPLHF.

CDR3 loop: CASSSGTGVGTEAFF. The DNA of the CDR3 is TGTGCCAGCAGCTCGGGTACAGGGGTCGGCACTGAAGCTTTCTTT. The V call is TRBV11-3, the J call TRBJ1-1, with 7 bases that match TRBD1. V was pared by 4 bases and J by 4 bases, with 9 bases of the junction left unmatched. The CDR3 extends over 15 amino acids. Per the germline V gene, CDR1 is SGHNT and CDR2 is YENEEA.

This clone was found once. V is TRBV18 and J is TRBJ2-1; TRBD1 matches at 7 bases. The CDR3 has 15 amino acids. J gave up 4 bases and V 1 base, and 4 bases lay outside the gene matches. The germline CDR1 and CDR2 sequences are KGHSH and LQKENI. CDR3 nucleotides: TGTGCCAGCTCACCACGGACAGGTTATTACAATGAGCAGTTCTTC. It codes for CASSPRTGYYNEQFF.

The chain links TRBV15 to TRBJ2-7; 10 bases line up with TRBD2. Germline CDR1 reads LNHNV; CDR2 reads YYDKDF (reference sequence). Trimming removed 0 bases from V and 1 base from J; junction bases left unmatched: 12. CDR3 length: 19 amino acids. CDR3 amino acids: CATSRDKGSGGARSYEQYF. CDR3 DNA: TGTGCCACCAGCAGAGATAAGGGGAGCGGGGGGGCCAGGTCCTACGAGCAGTACTTC.

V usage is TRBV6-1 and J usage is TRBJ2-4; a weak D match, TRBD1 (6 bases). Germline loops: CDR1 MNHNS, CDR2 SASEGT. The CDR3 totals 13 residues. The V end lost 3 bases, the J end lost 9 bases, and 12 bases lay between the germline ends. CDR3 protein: CASSDNRESIQYF. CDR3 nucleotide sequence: TGTGCCAGCAGTGACAACAGGGAGAGCATTCAGTACTTC.

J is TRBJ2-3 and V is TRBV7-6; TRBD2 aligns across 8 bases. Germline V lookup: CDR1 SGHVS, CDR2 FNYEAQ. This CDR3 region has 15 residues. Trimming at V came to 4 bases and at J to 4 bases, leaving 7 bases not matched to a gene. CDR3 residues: CASSSSGGGADTQYF. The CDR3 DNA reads TGTGCCAGCAGCTCCAGCGGGGGTGGCGCAGATACGCAGTATTTT.

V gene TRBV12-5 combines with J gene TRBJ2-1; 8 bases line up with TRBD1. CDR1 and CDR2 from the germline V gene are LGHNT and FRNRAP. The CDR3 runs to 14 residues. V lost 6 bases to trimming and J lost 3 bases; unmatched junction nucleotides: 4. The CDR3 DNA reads TGTGCTAGTGGGGGGACAGGTAGCTACAATGAGCAGTTCTTC. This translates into CASGGTGSYNEQFF.

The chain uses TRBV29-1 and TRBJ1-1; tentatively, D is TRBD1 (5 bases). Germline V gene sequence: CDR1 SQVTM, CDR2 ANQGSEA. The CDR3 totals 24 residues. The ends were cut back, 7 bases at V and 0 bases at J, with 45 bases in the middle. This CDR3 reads CSGTLPEAPESIWTSQRMNTEAFF. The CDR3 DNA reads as TGCAGCGGTACCCTACCCGAGGCCCCCGAATCTATATGGACATCCCAGCGAATGAACACTGAAGCTTTCTTT.

CDR3 in DNA: TGCAGTTCCTCCTGGCCATCTAGCACAGATACGCAGTATTTT. Its protein is CSSSWPSSTDTQYF. V usage is TRBV29-1 and J usage is TRBJ2-3; the D is unclear. The CDR3 has 14 residues. Germline V CDR1 and CDR2: SQVTM, ANQGSEA.

CDR3 in amino acids: CASLQGRGTEAFF. The CDR3 bases are TGTGCCAGCCTACAAGGGAGAGGCACTGAAGCTTTCTTT. J is TRBJ1-1 and V is TRBV19; D not resolved. V shed 9 bases and J shed 4 bases, with 15 bases lying between them. The CDR3 covers 13 residues. Looked up from germline, CDR1 is LNHDA and CDR2 is SQIVND (reference sequence).

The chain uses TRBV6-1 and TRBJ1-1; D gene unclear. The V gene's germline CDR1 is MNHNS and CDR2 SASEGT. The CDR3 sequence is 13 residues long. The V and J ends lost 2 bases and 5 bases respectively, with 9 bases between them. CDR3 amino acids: CASSESLRTEAFF. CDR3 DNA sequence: TGTGCCAGCAGTGAAAGTCTCCGGACTGAAGCTTTCTTT.

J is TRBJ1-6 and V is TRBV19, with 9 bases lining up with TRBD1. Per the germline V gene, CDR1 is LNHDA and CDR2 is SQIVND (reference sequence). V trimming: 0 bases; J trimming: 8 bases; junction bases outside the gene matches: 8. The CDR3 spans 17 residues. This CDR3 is CASSIDGIGQGYSPLHF. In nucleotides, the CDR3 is TGTGCCAGTAGTATAGATGGGATCGGACAGGGGTATTCACCCCTCCACTTT.

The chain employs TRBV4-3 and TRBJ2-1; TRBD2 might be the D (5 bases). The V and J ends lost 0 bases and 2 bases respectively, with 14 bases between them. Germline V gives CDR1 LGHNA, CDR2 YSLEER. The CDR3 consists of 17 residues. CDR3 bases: TGCGCCAGCAGCCAAGATCTATTAGCGCCCACCTACAATGAGCAGTTCTTC. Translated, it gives CASSQDLLAPTYNEQFF.

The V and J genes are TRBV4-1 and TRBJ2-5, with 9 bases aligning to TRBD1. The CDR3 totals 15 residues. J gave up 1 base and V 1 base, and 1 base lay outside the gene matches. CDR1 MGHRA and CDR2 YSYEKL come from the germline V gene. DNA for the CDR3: TGCGCCAGCAGCCAAGGGACAGGGGCCCAAGAGACCCAGTACTTC. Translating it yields CASSQGTGAQETQYF.

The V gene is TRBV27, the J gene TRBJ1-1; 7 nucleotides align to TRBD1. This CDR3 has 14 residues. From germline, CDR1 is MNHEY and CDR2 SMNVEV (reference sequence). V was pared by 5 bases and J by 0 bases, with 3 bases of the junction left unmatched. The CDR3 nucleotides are TGTGCCAGCAGTCGGGGACAGATGAACACTGAAGCTTTCTTT. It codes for CASSRGQMNTEAFF.